The source of this T cell receptor beta chain is a study of early T cells in non-severe SARS-CoV-2 infection (dated by TCRdb to about 2021). At the level of the whole study: Because TCR sequencing was done on bulk RNA from unsorted whole blood, the alpha and beta chains could not be paired. Overall results and qualifications from the work: Matching against VDJdb was skewed toward anti-spike CD8 responses, likely underestimated virus-specific expansions, and missed private and CD4 specificities.

From a lookup of the germline V gene (reference sequence), CDR1 and CDR2 are DFQATT and SNEGSKA. V lost 5 bases and J lost 4 bases, and the count of bases not matched to a germline gene is 13. The CDR3 runs 16 residues from the cysteine to the phenylalanine. CDR3 DNA only is kept here, 48 bases in frame from base 1. This clonotype was detected ten times or more. What antigen it recognizes has not been identified. No base qualities exist here, and no much larger clone lies one base off it. A case-control design nested within a healthcare worker cohort in London, UK, was used, with weekly nasopharyngeal swab PCR tests and blood sampling performed. Healthcare workers were recruited between 23 and 31 March 2020, during the week of the UK lockdown, and were followed weekly for up to roughly 16 weeks. Libraries came from 5' RACE. The instrument given in TCRdb is NextSeq 500. Unique molecular identifiers were attached to individual cDNA molecules in the TCR library protocol so that sequencing error and PCR bias could be corrected. TCR alpha and beta chains were both sequenced, and the abundances of alpha and beta sequences in each sample were closely correlated with each other. The source study handled its data this way. Decombinator V4 was used to annotate TCR sequences for V gene, J gene and CDR3. TCRs were defined as expanded if a significant change between any two time points was detected under a Poisson model with p below 0.0001. TCR abundances were normalised to the total number of TCRs sequenced per sample and were expressed as counts per million. MAIT TCRs were defined by TRAV1-2 paired with TRAJ12, TRAJ20 or TRAJ33, and iNKT TCRs by TRAV10 paired with TRAJ18. VDJdb, accessed 1 November 2021, was searched for CMV, EBV and SARS-CoV-2 annotated TCRs, excluding TCRs annotated for multiple antigens. TCRdb ran its own pipeline on the public reads, namely fastp trimming at Q25 and MiXCR clone calling, and kept in-frame beta chains. Here each entry gathers all rows of one CDR3 protein and keeps the most common genes and DNA. TCRdb's processing, not the study's, gives the V and J calls here. In all, the sample holds 37,000 or so distinct CDR3 sequences, and around 6.1% of those were seen once. Approximately 24% of the sample comes from the top ten.

The chain joins TRBV20-1 to TRBJ2-1, with 8 central nucleotides matching TRBD1. The TCR comes from an adult who was a healthcare worker with PCR-confirmed SARS-CoV-2 infection or an uninfected control (not recorded which). What was sequenced was whole blood. At the DNA level, the sequence is TGCAGTGCTTCCAATCATGACAGGGGAAGGTACAATGAGCAGTTCTTC. It encodes CSASNHDRGRYNEQFF.